The 18 T cell receptor beta chains reported below all come from one sample, sequenced in a study of blood T cell repertoires in COVID-19. The repertoire was sequenced with immunoSEQ multiplex PCR; TCRdb's copy has only in-frame clones and lacks some. The sample lists just under 300,000 clones, around nine tenths seen once, with 1% to 1.5% in the top ten. Sequenced input: peripheral blood. The receptor set was obtained from a man in his sixties or seventies with acute or convalescent COVID-19.

The chain's CDR3 is CASSLGGQANQPQHF. The CDR3 DNA reads TGTGCCAGCAGCTTGGGTGGACAGGCTAATCAGCCCCAGCATTTT. This chain uses TRBV5-4 with TRBJ1-5; 7 bases agree with TRBD1. Germline lookup yields CDR1 SGHNT and CDR2 YYREEE (reference sequence). With 0 bases clipped from V and 4 bases from J, the junction kept 4 bases outside the gene matches. The CDR3 has 15 amino acids.

The chain couples TRBV5-1 to TRBJ2-7; D possibly uses TRBD1 or TRBD2 (5 bases each). Trimming pared 4 bases from V and 7 bases from J, leaving 12 bases between. The CDR3 contains 12 residues. Per the germline V gene, CDR1 is SGHRS and CDR2 is YFSETQ. This CDR3 reads CASSLGPGEQYF. DNA of the CDR3: TGCGCCAGCAGCCTGGGACCGGGGGAGCAGTACTTC.

The chain carries TRBV5-4 and TRBJ2-7, with a possible D match to TRBD2 (6 bases). The ends were cut back, 4 bases at V and 4 bases at J, with 18 bases in the middle. Germline lookup yields CDR1 SGHNT and CDR2 YYREEE (reference sequence). This CDR3 is 15 amino acids long. The CDR3 loop reads CASSRPGVQRYEQYF. Here the CDR3 DNA reads TGTGCCAGCAGCCGGCCGGGAGTACAGAGGTACGAGCAGTACTTC.

The CDR3 DNA reads as TGTGCCAGCAGTCCCAGCGGCGGGAGGGCCGAGTACTTC. Its protein is CASSPSGGRAEYF. The chain links TRBV12-3 or TRBV12-4 to TRBJ2-7, with 9 nucleotides matching TRBD2. The CDR3 is made up of 13 amino acids. V shed 5 bases, J shed 11 bases, and the junction held 10 bases outside the gene matches.

This rearrangement joins TRBV5-4 to TRBJ1-2, with D tentatively TRBD1 (5 bases). The germline CDR1 and CDR2 sequences are SGHNT and YYREEE (reference sequence). V dropped 6 bases and J dropped 2 bases, with 14 bases sitting between them. This CDR3 has 14 amino acids. This CDR3 reads CASTVDRQNYGYTF. The CDR3 region has the DNA TGTGCCAGCACCGTTGACAGACAAAACTATGGCTACACCTTC.

This clone was observed once. The chain is built from TRBV5-4 and TRBJ2-2; TRBD1 matches 8 bases. After removal of 4 bases from V and 5 bases from J, the junction contained 4 bases not matched to a gene. This CDR3 spans 14 amino acids. The germline V gene encodes CDR1 SGHNT and CDR2 YYREEE (reference sequence). In DNA, the CDR3 is TGTGCCAGCAGCGTGGGACAGGTTACCGGGGAGCTGTTTTTT. Its translation is CASSVGQVTGELFF.

The rearrangement uses TRBV27 and TRBJ1-1; 7 bases line up with TRBD1. The trim removed 6 bases at V and 4 bases at J, leaving 14 bases unmatched. The CDR3 length is 16 residues. The germline CDR1 and CDR2 sequences are MNHEY and SMNVEV (reference sequence). The CDR3 sequence is CASRGRTGAGSTEAFF. DNA of the CDR3: TGTGCCAGCAGAGGAAGGACAGGAGCAGGAAGCACTGAAGCTTTCTTT.

V is TRBV30 and J is TRBJ2-3; 8 bases map to TRBD1. Germline CDR1 is GTSNPN and CDR2 is SVGIG (reference sequence). The J segment lost 3 bases and the V segment lost 4 bases, leaving 6 bases of the junction unmatched. The CDR3 loop spans 14 amino acids. The DNA for the CDR3 is TGTGCCTGGACCCTGTGGACAGGGACAGATACGCAGTATTTT. Translating it yields CAWTLWTGTDTQYF.

V is TRBV12-3 or TRBV12-4 and J is TRBJ1-4, with D uncertain. This CDR3 is 12 amino acids long. The V end was cut by 1 base, the J end by 10 bases, with 7 bases between. CDR3 region: CASSLERSKLFF. Here the CDR3 DNA reads TGTGCCAGCAGTTTAGAGAGGTCAAAACTGTTTTTT.

The chain carries TRBV6-2 or TRBV6-3 and TRBJ2-1, with TRBD2 identical over 8 bases. The germline CDR1 and CDR2 sequences are MNHEY and SVGEGT. CDR3 length: 18 amino acids. Trimming removed 0 bases from V and 5 bases from J; junction bases left unmatched: 12. DNA of the CDR3: TGTGCCAGCAGTTACTCCGATGGGGAAGCGGGAGTACACAATGAGCAGTTCTTC. The encoded protein is CASSYSDGEAGVHNEQFF.

The chain recombines TRBV7-8 with TRBJ1-1, with D possibly being TRBD1 (5 bases). Germline values: CDR1 SGHVS, CDR2 FQNEAQ. The CDR3 contains 13 residues. V was trimmed by 7 bases and J by 4 bases, leaving 13 bases between them. CDR3 loop: CASTRDGGTEAFF. CDR3 nucleotide sequence: TGTGCCAGCACCCGAGACGGGGGCACTGAAGCTTTCTTT. Supplemented by reference TRBV7-8 and TRBJ1-1, the full variable domain reads GAGVSQSPRYKVAKRGQDVALRCDPISGHVSLFWYQQALGQGPEFLTYFQNEAQLDKSGLPSDRFFAERPEGSVSTLKIQRTQQEDSAVYLCASTRDGGTEAFFGQGTRLTVV.

The J gene is TRBJ2-1, the V gene TRBV3-1 (or the pseudogene TRBV3-2); TRBD2 might be the D (5 bases). Germline CDR1 reads LGHDT; CDR2 reads YNNKEL (reference sequence). The CDR3 covers 11 residues. V was cut by 10 bases and J by 7 bases, with 11 bases left in between. The CDR3, as DNA: TGTGCCACCGGAAGCGGAAATGAGCAGTTCTTC. The encoded protein is CATGSGNEQFF.

The chain recombines TRBV11-2 with TRBJ2-1, with 14 bases that match TRBD2. CDR1 SGHAT and CDR2 FQNNGV come from the germline V gene. CDR3 size: 17 residues. V lost 5 bases, J lost 6 bases, and 9 bases stayed unmatched. The CDR3 loop reads CASSGGTSGSAINEQFF. The CDR3 region has the DNA TGTGCCAGCAGCGGTGGGACTAGCGGGAGTGCGATCAATGAGCAGTTCTTC.

This sequence joins TRBV15 and TRBJ1-1; TRBD1 matches at 8 bases. Germline CDR1 is LNHNV and CDR2 is YYDKDF (reference sequence). The CDR3 runs to 14 residues. V shed 1 base and J 6 bases; nucleotides not matched to a gene: 4. DNA of the CDR3: TGTGCCACCAGCAGAGTGGGACAGGCCCCTGAAGCTTTCTTT. It yields the protein CATSRVGQAPEAFF.

The rearrangement uses TRBV10-2 and TRBJ2-7, with 7 bases identical to TRBD1. Trimming removed 5 bases from V and 3 bases from J; junction bases left unmatched: 7. Germline values: CDR1 WSHSY, CDR2 SAAADI. The CDR3 has 14 amino acids. Here the CDR3 reads CASSNRDRDYEQYF. The CDR3 coding sequence is TGCGCCAGCAGTAACCGTGACAGGGACTACGAGCAGTACTTC.

The rearrangement joins TRBV28 to TRBJ1-2, with D unresolved. V was clipped by 7 bases and J by 5 bases, with 14 bases between them. The V gene's germline CDR1 is MDHEN and CDR2 SYDVKM. The CDR3 is made up of 13 amino acids. CDR3 loop: CASTSGTAYGYTF. The CDR3 DNA follows: TGTGCCAGCACTTCCGGAACAGCATATGGCTACACCTTC.

V usage is TRBV12-1 and J usage is TRBJ2-1; the tabulated D call, TRBD1, remains unverified against the DNA. TRBV12-1 is recorded as a pseudogene. This CDR3 is built from 17 residues. Here the CDR3 reads CASSSPPDRVIPHEQFF. The CDR3 bases are TGTGCCAGCAGCTCCCCCCCCGACAGGGTAATTCCTCATGAGCAGTTCTTC.

This sequence joins TRBV7-9 and TRBJ2-3, with 8 bases aligning to TRBD2. This CDR3 contains 14 residues. CDR1 is SEHNR, CDR2 FQNEAQ, per germline (reference sequence). The J segment lost 5 bases and the V segment lost 5 bases, leaving 6 bases of the junction unmatched. The CDR3 DNA reads TGTGCCAGCAGCCCGGGACTAGTTGAAGATACGCAGTATTTT. Encoded protein: CASSPGLVEDTQYF.